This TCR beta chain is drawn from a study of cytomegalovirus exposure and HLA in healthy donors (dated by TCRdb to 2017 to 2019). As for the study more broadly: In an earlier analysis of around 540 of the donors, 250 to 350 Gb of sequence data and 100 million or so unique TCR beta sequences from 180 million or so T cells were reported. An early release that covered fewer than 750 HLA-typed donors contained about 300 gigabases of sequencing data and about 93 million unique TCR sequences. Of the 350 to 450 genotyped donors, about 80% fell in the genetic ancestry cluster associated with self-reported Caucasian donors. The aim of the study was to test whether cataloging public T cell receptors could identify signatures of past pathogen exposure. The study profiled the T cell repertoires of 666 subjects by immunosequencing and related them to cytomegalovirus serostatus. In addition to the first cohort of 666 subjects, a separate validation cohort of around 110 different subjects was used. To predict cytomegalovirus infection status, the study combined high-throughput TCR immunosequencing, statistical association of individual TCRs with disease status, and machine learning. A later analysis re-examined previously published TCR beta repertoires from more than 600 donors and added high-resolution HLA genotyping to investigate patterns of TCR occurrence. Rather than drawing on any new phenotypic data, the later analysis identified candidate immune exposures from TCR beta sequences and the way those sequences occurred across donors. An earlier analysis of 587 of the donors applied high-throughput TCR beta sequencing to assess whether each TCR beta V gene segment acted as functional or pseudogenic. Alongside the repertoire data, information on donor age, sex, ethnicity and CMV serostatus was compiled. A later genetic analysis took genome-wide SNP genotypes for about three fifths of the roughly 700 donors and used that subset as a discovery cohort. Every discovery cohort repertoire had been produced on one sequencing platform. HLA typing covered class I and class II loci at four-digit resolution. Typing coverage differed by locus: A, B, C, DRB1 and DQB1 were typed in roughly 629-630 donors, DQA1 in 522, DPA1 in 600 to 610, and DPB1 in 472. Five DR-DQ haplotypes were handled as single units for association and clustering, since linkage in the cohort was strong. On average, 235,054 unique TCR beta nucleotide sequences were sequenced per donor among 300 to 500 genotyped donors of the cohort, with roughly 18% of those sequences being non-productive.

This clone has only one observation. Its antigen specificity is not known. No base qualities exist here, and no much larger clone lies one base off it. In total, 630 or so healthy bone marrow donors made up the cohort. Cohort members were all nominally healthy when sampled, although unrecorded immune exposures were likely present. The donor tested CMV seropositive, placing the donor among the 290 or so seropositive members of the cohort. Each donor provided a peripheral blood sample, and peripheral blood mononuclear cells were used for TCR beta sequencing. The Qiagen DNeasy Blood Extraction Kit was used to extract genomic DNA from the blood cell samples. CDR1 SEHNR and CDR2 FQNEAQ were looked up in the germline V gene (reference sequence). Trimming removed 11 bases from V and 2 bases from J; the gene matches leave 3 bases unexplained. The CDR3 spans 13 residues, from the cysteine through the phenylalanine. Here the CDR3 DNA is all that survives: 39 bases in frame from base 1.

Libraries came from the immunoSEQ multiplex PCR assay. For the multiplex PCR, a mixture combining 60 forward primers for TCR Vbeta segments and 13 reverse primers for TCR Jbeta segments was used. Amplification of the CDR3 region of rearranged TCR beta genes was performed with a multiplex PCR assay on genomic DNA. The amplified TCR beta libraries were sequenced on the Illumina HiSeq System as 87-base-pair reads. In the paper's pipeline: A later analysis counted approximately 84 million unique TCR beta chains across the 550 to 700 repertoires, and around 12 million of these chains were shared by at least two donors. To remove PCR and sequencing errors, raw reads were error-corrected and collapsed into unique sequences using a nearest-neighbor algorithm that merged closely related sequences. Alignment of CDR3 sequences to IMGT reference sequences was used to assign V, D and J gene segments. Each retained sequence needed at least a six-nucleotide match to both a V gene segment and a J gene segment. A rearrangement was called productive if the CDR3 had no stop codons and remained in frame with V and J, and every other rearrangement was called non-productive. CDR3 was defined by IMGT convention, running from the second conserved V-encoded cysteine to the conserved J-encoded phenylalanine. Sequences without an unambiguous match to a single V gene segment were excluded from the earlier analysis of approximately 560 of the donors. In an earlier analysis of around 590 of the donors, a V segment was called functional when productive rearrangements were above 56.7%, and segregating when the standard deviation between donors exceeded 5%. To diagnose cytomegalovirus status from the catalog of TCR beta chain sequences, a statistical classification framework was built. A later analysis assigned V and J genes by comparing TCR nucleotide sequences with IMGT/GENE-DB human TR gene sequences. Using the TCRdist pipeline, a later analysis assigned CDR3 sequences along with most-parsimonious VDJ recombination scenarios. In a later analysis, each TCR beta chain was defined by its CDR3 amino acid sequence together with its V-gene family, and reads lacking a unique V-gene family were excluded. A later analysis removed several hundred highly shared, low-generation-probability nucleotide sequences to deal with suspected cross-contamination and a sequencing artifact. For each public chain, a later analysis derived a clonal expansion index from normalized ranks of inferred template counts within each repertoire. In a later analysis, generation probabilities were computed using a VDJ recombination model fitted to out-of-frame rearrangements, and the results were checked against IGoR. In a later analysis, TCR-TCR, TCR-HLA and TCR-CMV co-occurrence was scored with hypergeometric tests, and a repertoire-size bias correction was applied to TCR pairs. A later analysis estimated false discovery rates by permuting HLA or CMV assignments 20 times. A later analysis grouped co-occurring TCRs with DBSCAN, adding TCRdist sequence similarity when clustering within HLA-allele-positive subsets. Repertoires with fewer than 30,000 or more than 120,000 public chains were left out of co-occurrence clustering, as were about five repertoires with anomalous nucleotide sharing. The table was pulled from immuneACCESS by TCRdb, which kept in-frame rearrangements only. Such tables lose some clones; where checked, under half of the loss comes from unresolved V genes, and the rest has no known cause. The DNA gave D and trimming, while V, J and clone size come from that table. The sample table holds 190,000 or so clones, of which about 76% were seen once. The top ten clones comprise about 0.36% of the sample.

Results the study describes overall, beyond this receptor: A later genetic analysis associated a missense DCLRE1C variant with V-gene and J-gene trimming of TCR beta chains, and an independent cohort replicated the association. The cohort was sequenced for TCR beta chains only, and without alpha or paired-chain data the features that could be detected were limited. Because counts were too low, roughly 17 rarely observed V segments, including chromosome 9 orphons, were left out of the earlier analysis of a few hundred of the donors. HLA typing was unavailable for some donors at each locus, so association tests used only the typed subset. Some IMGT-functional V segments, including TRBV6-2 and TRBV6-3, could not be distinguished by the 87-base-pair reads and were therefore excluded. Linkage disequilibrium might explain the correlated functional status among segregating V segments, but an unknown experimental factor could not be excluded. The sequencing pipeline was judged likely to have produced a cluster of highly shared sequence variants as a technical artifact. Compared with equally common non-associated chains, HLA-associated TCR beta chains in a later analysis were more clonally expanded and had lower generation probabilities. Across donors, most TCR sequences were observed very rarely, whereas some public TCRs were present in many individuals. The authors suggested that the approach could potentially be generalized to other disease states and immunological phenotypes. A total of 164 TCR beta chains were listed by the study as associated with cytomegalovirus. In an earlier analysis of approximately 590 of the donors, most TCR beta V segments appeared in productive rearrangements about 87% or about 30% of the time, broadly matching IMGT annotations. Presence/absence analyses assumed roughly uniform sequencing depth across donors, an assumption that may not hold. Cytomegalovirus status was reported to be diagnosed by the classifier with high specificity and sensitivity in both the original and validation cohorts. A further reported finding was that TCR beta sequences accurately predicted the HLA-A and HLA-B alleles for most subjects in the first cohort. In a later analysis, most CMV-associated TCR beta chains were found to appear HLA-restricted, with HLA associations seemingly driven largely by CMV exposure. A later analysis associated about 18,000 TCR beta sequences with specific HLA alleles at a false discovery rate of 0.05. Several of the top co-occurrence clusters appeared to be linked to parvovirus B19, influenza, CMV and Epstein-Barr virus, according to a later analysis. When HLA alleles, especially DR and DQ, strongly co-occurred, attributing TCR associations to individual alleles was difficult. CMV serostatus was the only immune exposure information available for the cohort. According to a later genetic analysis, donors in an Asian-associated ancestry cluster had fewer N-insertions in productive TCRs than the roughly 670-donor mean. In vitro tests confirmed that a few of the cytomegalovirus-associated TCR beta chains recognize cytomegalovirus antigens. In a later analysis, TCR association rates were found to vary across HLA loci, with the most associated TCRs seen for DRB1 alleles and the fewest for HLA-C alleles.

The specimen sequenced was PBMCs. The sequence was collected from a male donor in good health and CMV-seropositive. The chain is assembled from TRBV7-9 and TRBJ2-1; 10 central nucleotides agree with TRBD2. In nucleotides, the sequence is TGTGCCCACAGCGGGGGGGCCTACAATGAGCAGTTCTTC. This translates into CAHSGGAYNEQFF.